Below, 13 T cell receptor beta chains from the same sample are listed, as sequenced in a study of control samples from healthy donors and cancer patients. Some clones are missing from TCRdb's copy, which holds only in-frame ones; the method was immunoSEQ multiplex PCR. Of roughly 80,000 clones listed, roughly 90% are singletons. Source material: blood. The source is a man aged 45 to 65 in good health.

The V and J genes are TRBV7-9 and TRBJ1-3; 7 bases match TRBD1. V lost 5 bases, J lost 6 bases, and 7 bases stayed unmatched. Germline V gives CDR1 SEHNR, CDR2 FQNEAQ (reference sequence). The CDR3 is 14 amino acids. CDR3 residues: CASSPGQEINTIYF. DNA for the CDR3: TGTGCCAGCAGCCCCGGACAGGAGATAAACACCATATATTTT.

The rearrangement joins TRBV11-1 to TRBJ2-1; 12 positions agree with TRBD2. The CDR3 has 14 amino acids. Per the germline V gene, CDR1 is SGHAT and CDR2 is FQDESV (reference sequence). V shed 5 bases, J shed 13 bases, and the junction held 9 bases outside the gene matches. The DNA for the CDR3 is TGTGCCAGCAGCCCCCGACTAGCGGGGGCACGTCAGTTCTTC. This codes for CASSPRLAGARQFF.

This clone was detected a few times. The chain has TRBV2 and TRBJ2-7; D is ambiguous. The CDR3 totals 13 residues. The ends were cut back, 3 bases at V and 0 bases at J, with 6 bases in the middle. Germline lookup yields CDR1 SNHLY and CDR2 FYNNEI. The CDR3 reads CASSEWHSYEQYF. DNA for the CDR3: TGTGCCAGCAGTGAGTGGCACTCCTACGAGCAGTACTTC.

V and J are TRBV12-3 or TRBV12-4 and TRBJ1-1; no reliable D call. The CDR3 has 13 residues. Trimming pared 6 bases from V and 8 bases from J, leaving 16 bases between. The CDR3 bases are TGTGCCAGCAGCCAAACCCGGGGAGGGGAAGCTTTCTTT. This translates into CASSQTRGGEAFF.

This clone has a single count. This sequence joins TRBV29-1 and TRBJ2-7, with D tentatively TRBD1 (7 bases). Germline CDR1 reads SQVTM; CDR2 reads ANQGSEA. Trimming pared 4 bases from V and 0 bases from J, leaving 13 bases between. The CDR3 sequence is 14 residues long. CDR3: CSVAEGAISYEQYF. The CDR3 bases are TGCAGCGTTGCGGAGGGGGCAATCTCCTACGAGCAGTACTTC.

This clone was observed a single time. The V call is TRBV18, the J call TRBJ2-1; D call uncertain. The germline CDR1 and CDR2 sequences are KGHSH and LQKENI. Between the trimmed V and J ends, which lost 2 bases and 0 bases, there was a span of 8 bases. CDR3 size: 15 residues. CDR3 sequence reads: CASSPSVSSYNEQFF. CDR3 DNA: TGTGCCAGCTCACCATCGGTTAGCTCCTACAATGAGCAGTTCTTC.

This chain connects TRBV2 to TRBJ1-2, with D unclear. The CDR3 runs 11 residues. Germline V gene sequence: CDR1 SNHLY, CDR2 FYNNEI. Trimming left V 8 bases short and J 7 bases short, with 11 bases between. As DNA, the CDR3 is TGTGCCAGCCGGCACTCGGGTGGCTACACCTTC. This sequence encodes CASRHSGGYTF. The whole variable domain, filled in from reference TRBV2 and TRBJ1-2, reads EPEVTQTPSHQVTQMGQEVILRCVPISNHLYFYWYRQILGQKVEFLVSFYNNEISEKSEIFDDQFSVERPDGSNFTLKIRSTKLEDSAMYFCASRHSGGYTFGSGTRLTVV.

The rearrangement uses TRBV5-1 and TRBJ1-3; D is ambiguous. Trimming removed 3 bases at V and 0 bases at J, with 13 bases between. The germline V gene encodes CDR1 SGHRS and CDR2 YFSETQ. The CDR3 totals 16 residues. CDR3 DNA sequence: TGCGCCAGCAGCTCGGCAGAGTCCTTCTCTGGAAACACCATATATTTT. Its translation is CASSSAESFSGNTIYF.

The V gene is TRBV7-9, the J gene TRBJ2-1; 9 bases are a match to TRBD1. V trimming: 4 bases; J trimming: 9 bases; junction bases outside the gene matches: 4. The length of the CDR3 is 13 residues. The germline gives CDR1 SEHNR, CDR2 FQNEAQ (reference sequence). As DNA, the CDR3 is TGTGCCAGCAGCTGGGACAGGGCGGTTGAGCAGTTCTTC. Its translation is CASSWDRAVEQFF.

This chain connects TRBV5-6 to TRBJ1-2, with a tentative D call TRBD1 (6 bases). Trimming stripped 2 bases from V and 13 bases from J, with 18 bases between. The V gene's germline CDR1 is SGHDT and CDR2 YYEEEE. This CDR3 has 13 residues. CDR3 sequence (DNA): TGTGCCAGCAGCTTACCGGGACATCGGGACTGCACCTTC. Its translation is CASSLPGHRDCTF.

The chain employs TRBV6-6 and TRBJ2-1; no reliable D call. V dropped 5 bases and J dropped 12 bases, with 14 bases sitting between them. Germline V gives CDR1 MNHNY, CDR2 SVGAGI (reference sequence). The CDR3 is made up of 12 amino acids. CDR3 sequence reads: CASSIGAIGQFF. In nucleotides, the CDR3 is TGTGCCAGCAGTATAGGTGCCATTGGGCAGTTCTTC.

This chain connects TRBV6-2 or TRBV6-3 to TRBJ2-1; D may be TRBD2 (6 bases). This CDR3 comprises 17 residues. Trimming took 4 bases from V and 0 from J, leaving 16 bases between them. Germline CDR1 and CDR2: MNHEY and SVGEGT. The CDR3: CASSSYGSGSSYNEQFF. CDR3 nucleotides: TGTGCCAGCAGTTCGTACGGTAGCGGAAGCTCCTACAATGAGCAGTTCTTC.

The chain combines TRBV5-1 with TRBJ1-4; 7 nucleotides line up with TRBD1. V lost 6 bases, J lost 2 bases, and 10 bases stayed unmatched. CDR1 SGHRS and CDR2 YFSETQ come from the germline V gene. The CDR3 is 16 amino acids. The chain's CDR3 is CASTLTGRATNEKLFF. The CDR3 DNA reads TGCGCCAGCACCCTGACAGGGAGAGCTACTAATGAAAAACTGTTTTTT.